This T cell receptor (beta chain) is from a study of post-analysis software for immune sequencing data. Only a few counts were recorded for this clonotype. Its antigen remains unknown. The authors incorporated unique molecular identifiers into the TCR beta cDNA libraries. T cells numbering about 0.95 to 10 million yielded around 500,000 cDNA molecules. TCRdb reprocessed the PCR reads with MiXCR, giving one entry per CDR3 protein. The sample records 750,000 to 950,000 distinct CDR3 sequences, approximately 57% being singletons. This CDR3 comprises 16 residues. Germline V gene sequence: CDR1 SGHVS, CDR2 FQNEAQ. Trimming removed 2 bases at V and 0 bases at J, with 13 bases between. Study-level findings and limits: Five or six TRBV segments were significantly more frequent in patients than in controls. TRBV5-6, TRBV5-1 and TRBV20-1 were among these segments. Under F measure analysis, samples from one preparation batch co-clustered strongly.

The sequenced material came from blood. The rearrangement uses TRBV7-8 and TRBJ1-2, with a weak D call TRBD1 (5 bases). This clonotype was obtained from a girl aged 10 to 17 with multiple sclerosis. CDR3 sequence reads: CASSLRRQTANYGYTF. The CDR3 nucleotides are TGTGCCAGCAGCTTAAGGCGTCAGACAGCTAACTATGGCTACACCTTC.